This T cell receptor beta chain stems from a study of sequential checkpoint blockade in melanoma. Study summary: First-line arms were nivolumab then ipilimumab, or the reverse, randomized 1:1. Each arm's sequence ended with maintenance nivolumab.

Documented treatment: randomized to nivolumab then ipilimumab (arm A) or the reverse (arm B). DNA-damaging chemotherapy had not been given to any patient beforehand. Sorted cells were live CD3+CD8+, lacking CD19 and CD56, from PBMCs. The V gene end was trimmed by 5 bases and the J gene end by 7 bases; junction bases not matched to a gene: 5. Per the germline V gene, CDR1 is LNHNV and CDR2 is YYDKDF (reference sequence). The CDR3 is 14 residues long. Some clones are missing from TCRdb's copy, which holds only in-frame ones; the method was immunoSEQ multiplex PCR. The sample has around 10,000 clones; around 73% are singletons. A note on this clone: This specimen includes other DNA sequences encoding the same CDR3.

The TCR sequence derives from a human donor with melanoma. The V and J genes are TRBV15 and TRBJ1-6; 7 bases are a match to TRBD1. The sample consisted of CD8+ T cells sorted from blood (inferred from file names), taken from a patient given nivolumab and ipilimumab in sequence. The CDR3 reads CATSADRENSPLHF. Written as DNA, the CDR3 is TGTGCCACCAGCGCCGACAGGGAGAATTCACCCCTCCACTTT.